This TCR beta chain was captured in a study of blood T cells in healthy people across ages. Findings and caveats of the study: Diversity figures based on one million T cells were deemed too low. Any conclusive comparison of naive versus antigen-experienced cells was prevented by using unsorted PBMCs.

Through a sample-barcoded 5' primer and a J-beta primer mix, a second PCR was run for about 7 to 12 cycles. TCRdb used MiXCR to reprocess the 5' RACE reads, holding one entry per CDR3 protein. This sample has 850,000 to 950,000 distinct CDR3 sequences; around 28% occur once, and the top ten carry approximately 15%. Trimming cost V 3 bases and J 0 bases; bases outside gene matches: 10. The CDR3 has 17 residues. Germline loops: CDR1 LNHDA, CDR2 SQIVND (reference sequence). Notes on this clonotype: Its antigen is currently unknown.

V gene TRBV19 combines with J gene TRBJ1-2; TRBD1 aligns across 7 bases. Sequencing was done on a sample of blood. This receptor was identified in a woman older than 75 in good health. CDR3 coding DNA: TGTGCCAGTAGTATTTTCCCGACAGGGCGGGCTAACTATGGCTACACCTTC. Amino acids: CASSIFPTGRANYGYTF.